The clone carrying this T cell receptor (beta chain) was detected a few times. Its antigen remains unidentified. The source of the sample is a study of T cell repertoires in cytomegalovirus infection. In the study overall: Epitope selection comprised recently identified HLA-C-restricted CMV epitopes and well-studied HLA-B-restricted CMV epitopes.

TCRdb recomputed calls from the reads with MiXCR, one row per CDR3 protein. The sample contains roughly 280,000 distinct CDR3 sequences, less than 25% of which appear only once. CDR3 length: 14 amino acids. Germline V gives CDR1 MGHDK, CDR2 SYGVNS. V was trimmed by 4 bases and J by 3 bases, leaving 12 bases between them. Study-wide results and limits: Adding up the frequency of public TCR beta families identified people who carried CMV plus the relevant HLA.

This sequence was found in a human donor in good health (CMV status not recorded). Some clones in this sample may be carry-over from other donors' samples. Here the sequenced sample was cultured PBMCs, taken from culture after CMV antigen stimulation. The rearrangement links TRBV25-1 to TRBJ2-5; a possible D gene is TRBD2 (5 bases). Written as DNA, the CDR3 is TGTGCCAGCAGTGCCGGACTGATCGAAGAGACCCAGTACTTC. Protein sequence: CASSAGLIEETQYF.